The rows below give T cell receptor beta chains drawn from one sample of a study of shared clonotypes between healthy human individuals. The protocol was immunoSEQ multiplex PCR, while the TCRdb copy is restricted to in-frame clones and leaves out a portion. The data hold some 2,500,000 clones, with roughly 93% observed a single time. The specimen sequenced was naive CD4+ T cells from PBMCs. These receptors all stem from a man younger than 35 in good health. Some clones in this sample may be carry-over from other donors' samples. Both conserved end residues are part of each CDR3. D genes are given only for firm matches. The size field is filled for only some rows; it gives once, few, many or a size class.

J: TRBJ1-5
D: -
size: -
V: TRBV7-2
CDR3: CASSPIPTPQPQHF

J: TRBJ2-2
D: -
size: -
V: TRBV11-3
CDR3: CANVDPFWDTGELFF

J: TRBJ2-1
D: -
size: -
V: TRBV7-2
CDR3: CASSSPGVIEQFF

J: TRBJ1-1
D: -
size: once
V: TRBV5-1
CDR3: CASSPLTAFKAFF

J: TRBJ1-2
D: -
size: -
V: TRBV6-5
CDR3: CASSTRENYGYTF

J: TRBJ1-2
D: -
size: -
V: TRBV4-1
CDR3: CASNLVPGARENYGYTF

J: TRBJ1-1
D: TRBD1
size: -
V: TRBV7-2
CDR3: CASSLPDRGRVAFF

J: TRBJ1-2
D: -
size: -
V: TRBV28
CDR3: CASSFSSLGNYGYTF

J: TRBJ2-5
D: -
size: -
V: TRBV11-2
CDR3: CASSLRQYQETQYF

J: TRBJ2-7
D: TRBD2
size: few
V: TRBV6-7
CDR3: CASSYSSSGSSYEQYF

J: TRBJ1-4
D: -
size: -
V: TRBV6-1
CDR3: CASSEGLGAGEKLFF

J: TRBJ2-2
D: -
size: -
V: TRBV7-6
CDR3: CASSLVVEGSLTGELFF

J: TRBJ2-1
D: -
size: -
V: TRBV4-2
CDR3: CASSQVRLYNEQFF

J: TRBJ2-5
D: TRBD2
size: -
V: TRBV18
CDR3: CASSPTQRGIRETQYF

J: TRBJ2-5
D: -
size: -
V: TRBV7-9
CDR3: CASSLGLAIGETQYF

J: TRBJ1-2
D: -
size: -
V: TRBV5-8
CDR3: CASSFSGRHIGGYTF

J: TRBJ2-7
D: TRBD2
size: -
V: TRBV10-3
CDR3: CAISFRSGRNEQYF

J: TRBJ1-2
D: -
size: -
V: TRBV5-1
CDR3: CASSSAAANYGYTF

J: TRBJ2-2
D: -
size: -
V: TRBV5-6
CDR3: CASSSRGFTGELFF

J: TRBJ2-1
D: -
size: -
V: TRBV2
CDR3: CASSDDSSSYNEQFF

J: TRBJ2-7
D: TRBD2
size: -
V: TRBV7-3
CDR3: CASSQNPGLLPGHPYEQYF

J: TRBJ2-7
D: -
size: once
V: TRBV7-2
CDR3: CASSFWENSYEQYF

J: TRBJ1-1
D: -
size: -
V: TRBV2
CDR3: CASSVAGDTEAFF

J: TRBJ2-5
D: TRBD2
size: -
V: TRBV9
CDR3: CASSRTTSGSQETQYF

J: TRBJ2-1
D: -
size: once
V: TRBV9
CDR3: CASSAGGRSYNEQFF

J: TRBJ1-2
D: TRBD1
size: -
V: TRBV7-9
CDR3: CASSLPGGYGYTF

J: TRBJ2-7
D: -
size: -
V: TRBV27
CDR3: CASRALLREQYF

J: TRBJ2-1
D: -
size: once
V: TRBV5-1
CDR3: CASSLIIGSSYNEQFF

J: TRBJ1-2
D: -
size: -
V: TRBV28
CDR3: CASSSPGEHNYGYTF

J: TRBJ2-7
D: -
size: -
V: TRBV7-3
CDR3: CASSRTEYEQYF

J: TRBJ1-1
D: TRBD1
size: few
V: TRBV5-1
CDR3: CASSAQGGNTEAFF

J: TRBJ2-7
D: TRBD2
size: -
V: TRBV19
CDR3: CASSPLAGAGEQYF

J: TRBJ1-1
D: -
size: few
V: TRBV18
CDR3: CASSQRQSQNTEAFF

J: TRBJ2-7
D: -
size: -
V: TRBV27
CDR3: CASSPRGGSYEQYF

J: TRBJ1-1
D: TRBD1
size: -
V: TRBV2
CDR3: CASSVGQGNTEAFF

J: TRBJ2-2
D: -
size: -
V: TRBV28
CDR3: CASRYSTPTGELFF

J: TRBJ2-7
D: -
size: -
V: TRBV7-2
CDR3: CASSLVSGALYEQYF

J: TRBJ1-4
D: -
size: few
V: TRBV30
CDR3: CAWSSSPNEKLFF

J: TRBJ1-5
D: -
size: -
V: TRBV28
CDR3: CASKKAYSNQPQHF

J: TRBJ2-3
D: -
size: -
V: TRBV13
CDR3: CASSLVGGRGKYTDTQYF

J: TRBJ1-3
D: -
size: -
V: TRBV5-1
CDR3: CASSLGQGGNTIYF

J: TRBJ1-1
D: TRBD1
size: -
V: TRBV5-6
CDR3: CASSPSTGQKNTEAFF

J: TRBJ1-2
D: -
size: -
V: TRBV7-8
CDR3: CASSFSLRSGYTF